The rows below give T cell receptor beta chains drawn from one sample of a study of T cell responses to AZD1222 COVID-19 vaccine. Sequenced by immunoSEQ multiplex PCR; TCRdb stores in-frame clones only, minus some. Of 55,000 to 80,000 clones listed, roughly nine tenths are singletons. Sequences were derived from peripheral blood, sampled 28 days after the second AZD1222 dose. The receptors here all came from an adult who received the AZD1222 COVID-19 vaccine. Both conserved end residues are part of each CDR3. The order of the fields is J gene, V gene, CDR3 protein.

>TRBJ1-1|TRBV28
CASSSTGGSTEAFF
>TRBJ1-5|TRBV11-2
CASSLGGGSNQPQHF
>TRBJ1-2|TRBV5-8
CASSIGQPKGYTF
>TRBJ1-3|TRBV20-1
CSASPSGLYSGNTIYF
>TRBJ2-2|TRBV9
CASSVPSGTGELFF
>TRBJ1-6|TRBV7-2
CASSLKPSPHPLHF
>TRBJ2-7|TRBV7-8
CASSLRITSRSYEQYF
>TRBJ2-1|TRBV19
CASSLTGGWTEQFF
>TRBJ2-3|TRBV3-1/TRBV3-2
CASSPSPGRPRGTDTQYF
>TRBJ1-3|TRBV3-1/TRBV3-2
CASSLYPQDSGNTIYF
>TRBJ2-7|TRBV11-2
CASSPAVTYYEQYF
>TRBJ2-7|TRBV5-1
CASSLATSGRYEQYF
>TRBJ1-6|TRBV19
CASSGSEVRSPLHF
>TRBJ2-2|TRBV5-4
CASSSKATSGRASTGELFF
>TRBJ2-3|TRBV27
CASRGPGDSDTQYF
>TRBJ1-2|TRBV5-4
CASSLKGVNYGYTF
>TRBJ1-4|TRBV3-1/TRBV3-2
CASSQLPGGEKLFF
>TRBJ1-2|TRBV5-6
CASSLSTGANYGYTF
>TRBJ2-7|TRBV9
CASSGTIDYEQYF
>TRBJ1-4|TRBV6-5
CASRTTAPNEKLFF
>TRBJ2-7|TRBV5-4
CASSSKTSGRDYEQYF
>TRBJ1-1|TRBV6-5
CASRSPGSARTEAFF
>TRBJ1-5|TRBV4-1
CASSPPEAQHF
>TRBJ2-6|TRBV19
CASSVTFSGANVLTF
>TRBJ2-3|TRBV19
CASSITATDTQYF
>TRBJ1-1|TRBV10-3
CAISRTENTEAFF
>TRBJ2-7|TRBV9
CASSVTPTDFTYEQYF
>TRBJ1-4|TRBV18
CASSPRRTGPPTNEKLFF
>TRBJ2-7|TRBV28
CASSRATYEQYF
>TRBJ1-6|TRBV4-1
CASSQDIHDSPLHF
>TRBJ2-7|TRBV2
CASSEALDRSYEQYF
>TRBJ1-4|TRBV9
CASSQGTANEKLFF
>TRBJ2-3|TRBV6-5
CASSLGQGADTQYF
>TRBJ2-3|TRBV14
CASSHGTPSTDTQYF
>TRBJ1-2|TRBV19
CASSSFRGKSYGYTF
>TRBJ1-1|TRBV5-1
CASSLDRASHTEAFF
>TRBJ2-7|TRBV5-1
CASSLVSSSYEQYF
>TRBJ1-2|TRBV12-3/TRBV12-4
CASSQRSGYTF
>TRBJ2-5|TRBV11-2
CASSHDSKTQYF
>TRBJ1-6|TRBV5-1
CASSTAQESPLHF
>TRBJ2-7|TRBV20-1
CSASNYEQYF
>TRBJ1-5|TRBV19
CASSTDRNQPQHF
>TRBJ2-3|TRBV7-3
CASSPTPSSGSGTQYF
>TRBJ2-5|TRBV19
CASSLRTSGNFQETQYF
>TRBJ2-5|TRBV28
CASRRTRGETQYF
>TRBJ1-5|TRBV27
CASSLSGGINQPQHF
>TRBJ1-3|TRBV7-8
CASSVTGNSGNTIYF
>TRBJ1-3|TRBV2
CASGNGHPGNTIYF
>TRBJ1-1|TRBV5-4
CASSTGTGPMNTEAFF
>TRBJ2-7|TRBV3-1/TRBV3-2
CASSQGLVGSEQYF
>TRBJ1-5|TRBV18
CASSPSAGANQPQHF
>TRBJ2-1|TRBV7-3
CASSSVAGAHNEQFF
>TRBJ2-3|TRBV11-2
CASSLVGSTQYF
>TRBJ1-2|TRBV28
CASSPLEGYTF
>TRBJ2-7|TRBV12-5
CASGSLGGLGEQYF